This is a list of T cell receptor beta chains from one sample in a study of T cell changes during pregnancy in multiple sclerosis. This table comes from immunoSEQ multiplex PCR, and its TCRdb copy is limited to in-frame clones, with some not included. Among about 100,000 clones listed, more than 80% were seen once. Source: peripheral blood, taken in the second trimester of pregnancy. These receptors originate from a female donor with multiple sclerosis, enrolled in a pregnancy study. Each CDR3 is given with its conserved first and last residue. Each record gives: V gene, D gene, J gene, CDR3 protein. D genes are given only for firm matches.

V gene: TRBV21-1
D gene: -
J gene: TRBJ1-3
CDR3 protein: CARIQGTDSGNTIYF

V gene: TRBV5-1
D gene: -
J gene: TRBJ2-3
CDR3 protein: CASSLASASTDTQYF

V gene: TRBV19
D gene: -
J gene: TRBJ1-5
CDR3 protein: CASSGDRNNQPQHF

V gene: TRBV28
D gene: -
J gene: TRBJ2-5
CDR3 protein: CASSGRGTQYF

V gene: TRBV18
D gene: TRBD1
J gene: TRBJ2-3
CDR3 protein: CASSPTGGESDTQYF

V gene: TRBV30
D gene: -
J gene: TRBJ2-7
CDR3 protein: CARNRGRTTYEQYF

V gene: TRBV2
D gene: -
J gene: TRBJ1-2
CDR3 protein: CASSSRRRDYGYTF

V gene: TRBV27
D gene: -
J gene: TRBJ2-5
CDR3 protein: CASSLRQTQETQYF

V gene: TRBV11-2
D gene: TRBD2
J gene: TRBJ2-5
CDR3 protein: CASSSSGGRGETQYF

V gene: TRBV7-9
D gene: -
J gene: TRBJ1-4
CDR3 protein: CASSLARGALGEKLFF

V gene: TRBV27
D gene: TRBD1
J gene: TRBJ1-4
CDR3 protein: CASSSGWDRASTNEKLFF

V gene: TRBV10-3
D gene: -
J gene: TRBJ2-7
CDR3 protein: CAISRDFSSYEQYF

V gene: TRBV18
D gene: TRBD2
J gene: TRBJ2-1
CDR3 protein: CASSPPSGASYNEQFF

V gene: TRBV29-1
D gene: TRBD1
J gene: TRBJ2-3
CDR3 protein: CSVLGYRGIPDTQYF

V gene: TRBV18
D gene: -
J gene: TRBJ1-3
CDR3 protein: CASSGPEGAGNTIYF

V gene: TRBV19
D gene: -
J gene: TRBJ2-7
CDR3 protein: CASKTQGGAYEQYF

V gene: TRBV7-6
D gene: TRBD1
J gene: TRBJ1-1
CDR3 protein: CASSLADRGHHTEAFF

V gene: TRBV4-2
D gene: TRBD1
J gene: TRBJ2-7
CDR3 protein: CASSLGTGGDEQYF

V gene: TRBV18
D gene: TRBD2
J gene: TRBJ2-1
CDR3 protein: CASSPGLAGGEQFF

V gene: TRBV10-2
D gene: TRBD2
J gene: TRBJ2-7
CDR3 protein: CASSESRAGGRGEQYF

V gene: TRBV5-6
D gene: TRBD2
J gene: TRBJ2-5
CDR3 protein: CASSSRGVAETQYF

V gene: TRBV29-1
D gene: TRBD2
J gene: TRBJ2-5
CDR3 protein: CSVDGGQETQYF

V gene: TRBV4-1
D gene: -
J gene: TRBJ1-5
CDR3 protein: CASSPDTNSNQPQHF

V gene: TRBV6-5
D gene: TRBD2
J gene: TRBJ2-7
CDR3 protein: CATSAAGEAYEQYF

V gene: TRBV29-1
D gene: -
J gene: TRBJ1-1
CDR3 protein: CSVQGGFTSKAFF

V gene: TRBV29-1
D gene: -
J gene: TRBJ1-1
CDR3 protein: CSVRGRGENTEAFF

V gene: TRBV7-8
D gene: TRBD2
J gene: TRBJ2-7
CDR3 protein: CASSLARTSPAAYEQYF